This TCR beta chain derives from a study of blood T cell repertoires in COVID-19. Study-wide context: Italy, Spain and the United States were the sources of the convalescent and acute COVID-19 samples.

The CDR3 totals 13 residues. CDR1 and CDR2 (germline): KGHSY, FQNENV. Between the trimmed V and J ends, which lost 3 bases and 1 base, there was a span of 6 bases. In the authors' workflow: Researchers report that nucleated cell counts were estimated from reference gene primer amplification. Here immunoSEQ multiplex PCR was the method, and the copy in TCRdb shows in-frame clones only, minus some. Clonal size and the V and J genes are those of that table, whereas D and trimming came from the DNA. The sample consists of 68,000 or so clones, around nine tenths of them appearing once. Specimen: peripheral blood. This rearrangement joins TRBV16 to TRBJ1-1, with unresolved D. This sequence originates from a human donor in a cohort sampled during active COVID-19. The CDR3 DNA reads as TGTGCCAGCAGCCAGAGGCAGAACACTGAAGCTTTCTTT. Its translation: CASSQRQNTEAFF.